This is a list of T cell receptor beta chains from one sample in a study of T cell responses to AZD1222 COVID-19 vaccine. Repertoires were generated with immunoSEQ multiplex PCR, while TCRdb's copy carries only in-frame clones and drops some. This repertoire shows 110,000 to 150,000 clones, around 88% found once; its top ten account for around 3%. The source material was peripheral blood, sampled on day 0 of AZD1222 vaccination. These receptors were taken from an adult in good health. Each CDR3 is given with its conserved first and last residue. Fields, in order: D gene, clone size, V gene, J gene, CDR3 protein, CDR3 DNA. D genes are given only for firm matches. Size is stated for part of the rows, as once, few or many counts, or as a class when the clone is expanded.

NA,NA,TRBV5-1,TRBJ2-7,CASSLGDSSYEQYF,TGCGCCAGCAGCTTAGGTGACAGCTCCTACGAGCAGTACTTC
TRBD1,NA,TRBV9,TRBJ1-1,CASSGGDRNTEAFF,TGTGCCAGCAGCGGAGGGGACAGGAACACTGAAGCTTTCTTT
TRBD1,NA,TRBV6-2/TRBV6-3,TRBJ1-3,CASSPLTGRSGNTIYF,TGTGCCAGCAGTCCCTTGACAGGGCGATCTGGAAACACCATATATTTT
TRBD1,NA,TRBV7-8,TRBJ1-6,CASSPQGNNSPLHF,TGTGCCAGCAGTCCACAGGGGAATAATTCACCCCTCCACTTT
NA,NA,TRBV5-5,TRBJ1-5,CASSFSGVEKIQPQHF,TGTGCCAGCAGCTTTTCGGGAGTGGAAAAGATTCAGCCCCAGCATTTT
TRBD1,NA,TRBV6-5,TRBJ1-3,CASSEDRARNTIYF,TGTGCCAGCAGCGAGGACAGGGCTAGAAACACCATATATTTT
TRBD2,NA,TRBV7-8,TRBJ2-1,CASSQSGSSFNEQFF,TGTGCCAGCAGCCAAAGCGGGAGTAGTTTCAATGAGCAGTTCTTC
NA,few,TRBV6-1,TRBJ2-3,CASSESVEGTDTQYF,TGTGCCAGCAGTGAATCGGTAGAGGGCACAGATACGCAGTATTTT
TRBD2,NA,TRBV5-4,TRBJ2-5,CASSPSGRADETQYF,TGTGCCAGCAGCCCTAGCGGGAGGGCCGATGAGACCCAGTACTTC
NA,NA,TRBV28,TRBJ1-1,CASSLPQTRGTEAFF,TGTGCCAGCAGTTTACCCCAGACACGGGGCACTGAAGCTTTCTTT
TRBD1,few,TRBV5-6,TRBJ1-1,CASRSYNRGPTGTEAFF,TGTGCCAGCAGGTCGTATAACAGGGGGCCTACGGGCACTGAAGCTTTCTTT
NA,NA,TRBV28,TRBJ2-3,CASSIDRSYTDTQYF,TGTGCCAGCAGTATAGACAGGTCATACACAGATACGCAGTATTTT
TRBD1,NA,TRBV5-6,TRBJ1-4,CASSFGTGGEKLFF,TGTGCCAGCAGCTTTGGGACAGGCGGGGAAAAACTGTTTTTT
NA,few,TRBV7-9,TRBJ2-1,CASSFGGFGLRGYNEQFF,TGTGCCAGCAGCTTTGGAGGCTTCGGGCTGAGGGGCTACAATGAGCAGTTCTTC
TRBD2,few,TRBV7-8,TRBJ2-1,CASSRTSGSQFF,TGTGCCAGCAGCCGAACTAGCGGGAGCCAGTTCTTC
NA,NA,TRBV19,TRBJ1-6,CASHKIGSYSPLHF,TGTGCCAGTCATAAAATTGGCAGTTACTCACCCCTCCACTTT
NA,NA,TRBV7-2,TRBJ1-5,CASSLEDSSNQPQHF,TGTGCCAGCAGCTTAGAGGACAGCAGCAATCAGCCCCAGCATTTT
NA,NA,TRBV9,TRBJ1-4,CASSGADGYEKLFF,TGTGCCAGCAGTGGCGCGGACGGCTATGAAAAACTGTTTTTT
NA,NA,TRBV11-2,TRBJ2-7,CASSLGFPGTPSYEQYF,TGTGCCAGCAGCTTAGGTTTTCCCGGGACGCCCTCCTACGAGCAGTACTTC
NA,NA,TRBV6-2/TRBV6-3,TRBJ1-1,CASSPTGTTEAFF,TGTGCCAGCAGCCCTACAGGTACCACTGAAGCTTTCTTT
TRBD1,NA,TRBV25-1,TRBJ2-1,CASSRMRTGNSYNEQFF,TGTGCCAGCAGTCGAATGAGGACAGGGAACTCCTACAATGAGCAGTTCTTC
TRBD1,NA,TRBV7-2,TRBJ1-4,CASSAQGQGEKLFF,TGTGCCAGCAGCGCCCAGGGACAGGGCGAAAAACTGTTTTTT
NA,NA,TRBV28,TRBJ1-2,CASRTGPGGYTF,TGTGCCAGCAGAACAGGTCCGGGAGGCTACACCTTC
TRBD1,NA,TRBV6-5,TRBJ1-2,CASSYSIDRVEGYTF,TGTGCCAGCAGTTACTCGATCGACAGGGTAGAAGGCTACACCTTC
NA,NA,TRBV11-2,TRBJ2-7,CASSSGQGNEQYF,TGTGCCAGCAGCTCCGGACAAGGCAACGAGCAGTACTTC
NA,once,TRBV7-8,TRBJ1-2,CASSIDTAYGYTF,TGTGCCAGCAGCATAGACACAGCCTATGGCTACACCTTC
TRBD1,NA,TRBV2,TRBJ2-7,CASWDRGAYEQYF,TGTGCCAGCTGGGACAGGGGAGCCTACGAGCAGTACTTC
TRBD1,NA,TRBV5-8,TRBJ2-2,CASSQGGQGSGELFF,TGTGCCAGCAGCCAAGGAGGACAGGGGTCCGGGGAGCTGTTTTTT
NA,NA,TRBV19,TRBJ2-1,CASSMGRTGGDEQFF,TGTGCCAGTAGTATGGGACGGACTGGCGGCGATGAGCAGTTCTTC
TRBD2,many,TRBV4-2,TRBJ2-7,CASSQQAGVLSYEQYF,TGTGCCAGCAGCCAGCAAGCGGGAGTCCTCTCCTACGAGCAGTACTTC
NA,NA,TRBV7-3,TRBJ2-1,CASSLSSISYNEQFF,TGTGCCAGCAGCTTATCCTCGATATCTTACAATGAGCAGTTCTTC
NA,NA,TRBV19,TRBJ2-3,CASSKWQNTDTQYF,TGTGCCAGTAGTAAGTGGCAGAACACAGATACGCAGTATTTT
NA,NA,TRBV28,TRBJ2-6,CASRGSGANVLTF,TGTGCCAGCAGGGGCTCTGGGGCCAACGTCCTGACTTTC
TRBD1,NA,TRBV19,TRBJ1-2,CASRTGLNYGYTF,TGTGCCAGTAGGACAGGGTTGAACTATGGCTACACCTTC
TRBD2,NA,TRBV4-2,TRBJ2-2,CASSQATSGRLNTGELFF,TGTGCCAGCAGCCAGGCGACTAGCGGGAGATTAAACACCGGGGAGCTGTTTTTT
NA,NA,TRBV5-4,TRBJ1-4,CASSGRGIGEKLFF,TGTGCCAGCAGCGGGCGGGGGATTGGTGAAAAACTGTTTTTT
TRBD2,few,TRBV10-3,TRBJ2-2,CAILAGGPTGELFF,TGTGCCATTTTAGCGGGAGGGCCTACCGGGGAGCTGTTTTTT
NA,NA,TRBV13,TRBJ2-1,CASSPDRDHEQFF,TGTGCCAGCAGCCCCGATCGGGACCATGAGCAGTTCTTC
NA,NA,TRBV19,TRBJ1-2,CASSTPPTDNYGYTF,TGTGCCAGTAGTACCCCCCCGACGGATAACTATGGCTACACCTTC
NA,NA,TRBV6-5,TRBJ2-1,CASSAGGAYNEQFF,TGTGCCAGCAGCGCTGGGGGAGCCTACAATGAGCAGTTCTTC
NA,NA,TRBV6-5,TRBJ1-1,CASSYSVILTGTEAFF,TGTGCCAGCAGTTACTCTGTGATACTTACGGGCACTGAAGCTTTCTTT
TRBD1,few,TRBV14,TRBJ2-7,CASSKQGGRYEQYF,TGTGCCAGCAGCAAACAGGGGGGTAGGTACGAGCAGTACTTC
NA,NA,TRBV21-1,TRBJ1-1,CASSKGAPETANTEAFF,TGTGCCAGCAGCAAAGGGGCACCCGAGACAGCGAACACTGAAGCTTTCTTT
TRBD1,NA,TRBV6-5,TRBJ1-1,CASSYRGNTEAFF,TGTGCCAGCAGCTACAGGGGGAACACTGAAGCTTTCTTT
TRBD2,NA,TRBV6-6,TRBJ2-7,CASSYPRGTTYEQYF,TGTGCCAGCAGTTACCCGAGAGGGACTACCTACGAGCAGTACTTC
NA,once,TRBV6-5,TRBJ2-1,CASSYSMYAPGDTQFF,TGTGCCAGCAGTTACTCGATGTATGCCCCGGGAGATACCCAGTTCTTC
NA,NA,TRBV7-8,TRBJ1-1,CASSLDIRGRNTEAFF,TGTGCCAGCAGCTTAGATATTCGGGGACGGAACACTGAAGCTTTCTTT
NA,NA,TRBV6-1,TRBJ2-1,CASSEAWDLYNEQFF,TGTGCCAGCAGTGAAGCTTGGGACTTATACAATGAGCAGTTCTTC
NA,NA,TRBV6-2/TRBV6-3,TRBJ1-4,CASSPYPGGTNEKLFF,TGTGCCAGCAGCCCGTACCCGGGGGGCACTAATGAAAAACTGTTTTTT
NA,NA,TRBV7-2,TRBJ1-1,CASSFGEPTEAFF,TGTGCCAGCAGCTTTGGGGAGCCTACTGAAGCTTTCTTT
TRBD1,NA,TRBV19,TRBJ1-1,CAVGGGQIEMNTEAFF,TGTGCCGTGGGAGGGGGACAGATTGAGATGAACACTGAAGCTTTCTTT
NA,NA,TRBV6-5,TRBJ2-1,CASSRYNEQFF,TGTGCCAGCAGTCGTTACAATGAGCAGTTCTTC